These 17 T cell receptor beta chains originate from one sample sequenced in a study of T cell responses to AZD1222 COVID-19 vaccine. Libraries were prepared by immunoSEQ multiplex PCR; TCRdb keeps only in-frame clonotypes and omits some of them. The sample yields about 140,000 clones, 89% seen once. Sequenced here: peripheral blood, sampled on day 0 of AZD1222 vaccination. Receptor source: an adult in good health.

This clone was picked up one time. The V call is TRBV12-3 or TRBV12-4, the J call TRBJ1-1; possibly TRBD1 for D (6 bases). The CDR3 has 12 residues. Trimming shortened V by 5 bases and J by 10 bases, and 14 bases separated the two germline ends. The CDR3 loop reads CASSPAGDIAFF. DNA of the CDR3: TGTGCCAGCAGTCCTGCAGGGGACATAGCTTTCTTT.

This chain joins TRBV4-1 and TRBJ2-5; 12 positions agree with TRBD2. There are 17 residues in the CDR3. The J segment lost 5 bases and the V segment lost 6 bases, leaving 13 bases of the junction unmatched. The V gene's germline CDR1 is MGHRA and CDR2 YSYEKL. CDR3 in DNA: TGCGCCAGCAGTCTAGCGGCTAGCGGGGGGGCAAGGGAGACCCAGTACTTC. It is translated as CASSLAASGGARETQYF.

The chain links TRBV7-9 to TRBJ1-2; a weak D match, TRBD1 (6 bases). Trimming left V 3 bases short and J 4 bases short, with 18 bases between. The CDR3 is 16 amino acids. Germline V gene lookup returns CDR1 SEHNR and CDR2 FQNEAQ (reference sequence). The CDR3 sequence: CASSFFPLTGSYGYTF. In nucleotides, the CDR3 is TGTGCCAGCAGCTTCTTCCCGCTGACAGGTTCCTATGGCTACACCTTC.

The V and J genes are TRBV12-3 or TRBV12-4 and TRBJ1-1; 8 bases map to TRBD1. V trimming: 5 bases; J trimming: 5 bases; junction bases outside the gene matches: 4. The length of the CDR3 is 13 residues. CDR3 protein: CASSRQGWTEAFF. The CDR3 DNA is TGTGCCAGCAGTCGACAGGGGTGGACTGAAGCTTTCTTT.

The chain is built from TRBV18 and TRBJ2-7; possibly TRBD1 for D (5 bases). The CDR3 length is 13 residues. Germline assignment: CDR1 KGHSH and CDR2 LQKENI. Trimming took off 3 bases at V and 5 bases at J, with 11 bases between the two ends. This CDR3 reads CASSPLGVNEQYF. In DNA, the CDR3 is TGTGCCAGCTCACCTCTAGGGGTCAACGAGCAGTACTTC.

V gene TRBV5-6 combines with J gene TRBJ2-3, with TRBD2 matching over 8 bases. J gave up 4 bases and V 2 bases, and 3 bases lay outside the gene matches. The CDR3 totals 14 residues. Germline loops: CDR1 SGHDT, CDR2 YYEEEE. CDR3 loop: CASSLPGGADTQYF. In DNA, the CDR3 is TGTGCCAGCAGCTTACCCGGGGGGGCAGATACGCAGTATTTT.

The rearrangement joins TRBV27 to TRBJ2-2; D tentatively fits TRBD1 or TRBD2 (5 bases each). V was trimmed by 7 bases and J by 1 base, leaving 13 bases between them. Germline CDR1 is MNHEY and CDR2 is SMNVEV (reference sequence). The length of the CDR3 is 15 residues. The CDR3 reads CASTVGAGNTGELFF. The DNA of the CDR3 is TGTGCCAGCACGGTCGGGGCGGGGAACACCGGGGAGCTGTTTTTT.

The genes are TRBV6-5 and TRBJ2-5; D unresolved. The CDR3 sequence is 14 residues long. Germline CDR1 is MNHEY and CDR2 is SVGAGI. The CDR3 loop reads CAWPGMMRMETQYF. The CDR3, as DNA: TGTGCATGGCCAGGCATGATGCGGATGGAGACCCAGTACTTC.

This chain joins TRBV5-4 and TRBJ1-2, with D possibly matching TRBD1 (6 bases). Trimming took off 1 base at V and 4 bases at J, with 17 bases between the two ends. The germline CDR1 and CDR2 sequences are SGHNT and YYREEE (reference sequence). The CDR3 has 16 residues. The CDR3 sequence: CASSLPDRQAIYGYTF. CDR3 sequence (DNA): TGTGCCAGCAGCTTGCCCGACAGACAGGCCATCTATGGCTACACCTTC.

The chain joins TRBV28 to TRBJ2-7; D not certain. V was cut by 5 bases and J by 5 bases, with 22 bases left in between. CDR1 is MDHEN, CDR2 SYDVKM, per germline. The CDR3 totals 16 residues. Here the CDR3 DNA reads TGTGCCAGCAGTCCGCGGTCGGTCCGGAGTCCCCACGAGCAGTACTTC. This encodes CASSPRSVRSPHEQYF.

The chain links TRBV18 to TRBJ2-1, with 12 bases lining up with TRBD2. J lost 7 bases, V lost 0 bases, and 4 bases had no gene match. The germline gives CDR1 KGHSH, CDR2 LQKENI. CDR3 length: 16 amino acids. The CDR3 sequence: CASSPPSSGRVNEQFF. The CDR3 coding sequence is TGTGCCAGCTCACCACCTTCTAGCGGGAGGGTAAATGAGCAGTTCTTC.

The chain is built from TRBV4-1 and TRBJ1-1, with D hard to call. There are 15 residues in the CDR3. Trimming left V 3 bases short and J 5 bases short, with 16 bases between. Germline-derived CDR1 and CDR2 are MGHRA and YSYEKL. CDR3 sequence: CASSHPGRGRTEAFF. The CDR3 coding sequence is TGCGCCAGCAGCCATCCTGGGCGGGGTCGGACTGAAGCTTTCTTT.

The chain couples TRBV4-1 to TRBJ1-2, with a tentative D call TRBD1 (6 bases). The CDR3 has 16 amino acids. Trimming stripped 4 bases from V and 1 base from J, with 16 bases between. Germline V lookup: CDR1 MGHRA, CDR2 YSYEKL. CDR3 sequence: CASSRQTGGINYGYTF. For the CDR3, the DNA is TGCGCCAGCAGCCGTCAGACAGGAGGAATTAACTATGGCTACACCTTC.

This chain uses TRBV10-3 with TRBJ1-5; the D is unclear. Per the germline V gene, CDR1 is ENHRY and CDR2 is SYGVKD. V dropped 0 bases and J dropped 0 bases, with 3 bases sitting between them. The CDR3 runs 14 residues. The CDR3, as DNA: TGTGCCATCAGTGAGTCGTATAGCAATCAGCCCCAGCATTTT. This encodes CAISESYSNQPQHF.

CDR3 sequence reads: CASRGTGGNIQYF. CDR3 nucleotides: TGTGCCAGCAGAGGGACAGGGGGAAACATTCAGTACTTC. The chain uses TRBV6-5 and TRBJ2-4; TRBD1 aligns across 11 bases. Germline-derived CDR1 and CDR2 are MNHEY and SVGAGI. This CDR3 region has 13 residues. The trim removed 6 bases at V and 6 bases at J, leaving 1 base unmatched.

The chain combines TRBV30 with TRBJ2-5, with D uncertain. There are 12 residues in the CDR3. Germline V lookup: CDR1 GTSNPN, CDR2 SVGIG (reference sequence). The V gene lost 0 bases and the J gene lost 7 bases, with 9 bases spanning the gap. The CDR3 is CAWSVGMRTQYF. For the CDR3, the DNA is TGTGCCTGGAGTGTAGGAATGAGGACCCAGTACTTC.

There are a few counts of this clone. Other DNA sequences from this sample encode an identical CDR3 as well. The chain has TRBV3-1 (or the pseudogene TRBV3-2) and TRBJ2-1; 11 bases align to TRBD2. The CDR3 length is 15 residues. Trimming at V came to 1 base and at J to 6 bases, leaving 2 bases not matched to a gene. Germline CDR1 reads LGHDT; CDR2 reads YNNKEL (reference sequence). The CDR3 DNA follows: TGTGCCAGCAGCCAAGGCCTAGCGGGAGGCAATGAGCAGTTCTTC. It is translated as CASSQGLAGGNEQFF.